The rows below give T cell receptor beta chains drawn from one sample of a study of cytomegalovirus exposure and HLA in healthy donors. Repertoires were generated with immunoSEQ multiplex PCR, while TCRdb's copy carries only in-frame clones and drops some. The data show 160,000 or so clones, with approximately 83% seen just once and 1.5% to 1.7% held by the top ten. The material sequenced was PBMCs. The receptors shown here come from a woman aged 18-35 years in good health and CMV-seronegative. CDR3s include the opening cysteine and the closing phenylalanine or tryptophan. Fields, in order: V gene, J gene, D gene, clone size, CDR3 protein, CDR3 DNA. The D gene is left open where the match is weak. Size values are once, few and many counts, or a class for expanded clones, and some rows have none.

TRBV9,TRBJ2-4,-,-,CASSRTGVNIQYF,TGTGCCAGCAGCCGTACGGGGGTCAACATTCAGTACTTC
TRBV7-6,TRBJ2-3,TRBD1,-,CASSLYTGGTDTQYF,TGTGCCAGCAGCTTATATACAGGGGGGACGGATACGCAGTATTTT
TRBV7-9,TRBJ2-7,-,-,CASVRAESYEQYF,TGTGCCAGCGTAAGAGCGGAGAGCTACGAGCAGTACTTC
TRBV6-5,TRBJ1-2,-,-,CASSRPGGGYGYTF,TGTGCCAGCAGTCGCCCGGGGGGCGGGTATGGCTACACCTTC
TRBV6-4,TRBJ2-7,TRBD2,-,CASSVASGGSYEQYF,TGTGCCAGCAGTGTTGCGAGCGGGGGGTCCTACGAGCAGTACTTC
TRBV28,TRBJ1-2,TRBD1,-,CASSSPGTDNYGYTF,TGTGCCAGCAGTTCCCCCGGGACAGATAACTATGGCTACACCTTC
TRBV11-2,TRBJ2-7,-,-,CASSLGASQFYEQYF,TGTGCCAGCAGCTTAGGGGCTAGCCAGTTCTACGAGCAGTACTTC
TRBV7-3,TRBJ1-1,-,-,CASSFSQGNTEAFF,TGTGCCAGCAGCTTTTCCCAGGGGAACACTGAAGCTTTCTTT
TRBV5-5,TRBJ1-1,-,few,CASSLGHLNTEAFF,TGTGCCAGCAGCTTGGGTCACTTGAACACTGAAGCTTTCTTT
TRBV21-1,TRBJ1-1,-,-,CASSKVRVEAFF,TGTGCCAGCAGCAAAGTTCGGGTGGAAGCTTTCTTT
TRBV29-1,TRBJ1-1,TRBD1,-,CSCYRGFQNTEAFF,TGCAGCTGTTACAGGGGGTTTCAGAACACTGAAGCTTTCTTT
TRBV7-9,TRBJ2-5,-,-,CASSLDFYGGQETQYF,TGTGCCAGCAGCTTAGATTTTTACGGGGGCCAAGAGACCCAGTACTTC
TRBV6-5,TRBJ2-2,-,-,CASSPPGLITGELFF,TGTGCCAGCAGCCCCCCAGGGTTGATCACCGGGGAGCTGTTTTTT
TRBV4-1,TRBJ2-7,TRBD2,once,CASSQLGGLATYEQYF,TGCGCCAGCAGCCAACTCGGGGGACTAGCAACCTACGAGCAGTACTTC
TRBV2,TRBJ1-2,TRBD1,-,CASSRQGADRYTF,TGTGCCAGCAGCCGACAGGGGGCTGATCGCTACACCTTC
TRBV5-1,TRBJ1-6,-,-,CASSFGNGDNSPLHF,TGCGCCAGCAGCTTTGGCAACGGAGATAATTCACCCCTCCACTTT
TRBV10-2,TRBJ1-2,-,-,CASSESGSRSYGYTF,TGCGCCAGCAGTGAGTCGGGGAGTCGTTCCTATGGCTACACCTTC
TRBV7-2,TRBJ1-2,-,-,CASSLISSGGRKYGYTF,TGTGCCAGCAGCTTAATTTCTTCCGGGGGGCGGAAGTATGGCTACACCTTC
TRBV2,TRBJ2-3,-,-,CASSTGLTDTQYF,TGTGCCAGCAGTACAGGGTTGACAGATACGCAGTATTTT
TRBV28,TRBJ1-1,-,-,CASTSAGTEAFF,TGTGCCAGCACTTCGGCAGGTACTGAAGCTTTCTTT
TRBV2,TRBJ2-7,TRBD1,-,CASSEGTGPYYEQYF,TGTGCCAGCAGTGAAGGGACAGGGCCCTACTACGAGCAGTACTTC
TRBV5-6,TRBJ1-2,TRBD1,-,CASSLQGGIGAGYTF,TGTGCCAGCAGCTTACAGGGGGGAATAGGAGCTGGCTACACCTTC
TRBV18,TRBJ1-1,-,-,CASSPPQGGTEAFF,TGTGCCAGCTCACCACCACAGGGCGGGACTGAAGCTTTCTTT
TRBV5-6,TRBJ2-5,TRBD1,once,CASSPTGTGGETQYF,TGTGCCAGCAGCCCAACCGGGACAGGGGGAGAGACCCAGTACTTC
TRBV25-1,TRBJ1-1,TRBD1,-,CASRTGGTEAFF,TGTGCCAGCAGAACAGGGGGCACTGAAGCTTTCTTT
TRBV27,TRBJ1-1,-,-,CASSGGYSEAFF,TGTGCCAGCAGCGGGGGGTATAGTGAAGCTTTCTTT
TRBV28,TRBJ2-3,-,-,CASTPGVRVTDTQYF,TGTGCCAGCACCCCAGGGGTCAGGGTCACAGATACGCAGTATTTT
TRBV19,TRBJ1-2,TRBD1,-,CASCDRGGYGYTF,TGTGCCAGTTGTGACAGGGGAGGCTATGGCTACACCTTC
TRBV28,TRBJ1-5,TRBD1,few,CASSYQGALNQPQHF,TGTGCCAGCAGTTACCAGGGGGCCCTCAATCAGCCCCAGCATTTT
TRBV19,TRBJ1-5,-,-,CASSKRVLGLSNQPQHF,TGTGCCAGTAGTAAGCGGGTGCTGGGGCTGAGCAATCAGCCCCAGCATTTT
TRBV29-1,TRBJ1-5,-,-,CSVGENQPQHF,TGCAGCGTTGGGGAGAATCAGCCCCAGCATTTT
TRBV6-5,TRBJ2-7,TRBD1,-,CASSAPGTGIYEQYF,TGTGCCAGCAGTGCCCCCGGGACAGGGATCTACGAGCAGTACTTC
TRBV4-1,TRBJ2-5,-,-,CASSQEEGMYWETQYF,TGCGCCAGCAGCCAAGAGGAGGGGATGTATTGGGAGACCCAGTACTTC
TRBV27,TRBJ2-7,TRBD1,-,CASSFGTGLEQYF,TGTGCCAGCAGTTTTGGGACAGGGCTCGAGCAGTACTTC
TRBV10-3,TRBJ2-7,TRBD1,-,CAHGTGMYEQYF,TGTGCCCACGGGACAGGGATGTACGAGCAGTACTTC
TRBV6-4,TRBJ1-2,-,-,CASSGYSGHTAGYTF,TGTGCCAGCAGTGGTTATTCAGGACACACAGCCGGCTACACCTTC
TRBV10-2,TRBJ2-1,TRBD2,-,CASSGLAGGNEQFF,TGCGCCAGCAGTGGACTAGCGGGGGGGAATGAGCAGTTCTTC
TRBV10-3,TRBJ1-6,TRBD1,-,CAIRTTGANSPLHF,TGTGCCATCAGGACAACAGGGGCCAATTCACCCCTCCACTTT
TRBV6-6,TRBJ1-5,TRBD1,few,CASSYQDRRQPQHF,TGTGCCAGCAGTTACCAGGACAGGCGTCAGCCCCAGCATTTT
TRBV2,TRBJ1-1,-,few,CASSGQGVRNTEAFF,TGTGCCAGCAGTGGCCAGGGTGTGCGGAACACTGAAGCTTTCTTT
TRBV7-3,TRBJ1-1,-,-,CASSLGQENTEAFF,TGTGCCAGCAGCTTAGGGCAGGAGAACACTGAAGCTTTCTTT
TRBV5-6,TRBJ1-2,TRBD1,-,CASSAPGTGNGYTF,TGTGCCAGCAGCGCCCCCGGGACAGGGAACGGCTACACCTTC
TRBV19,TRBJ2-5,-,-,CASSIGGSQETQYF,TGTGCCAGTAGTATAGGCGGCAGCCAAGAGACCCAGTACTTC
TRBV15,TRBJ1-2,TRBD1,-,CATSRDPGTGSYGYTF,TGTGCCACCAGCAGAGATCCGGGGACAGGGAGCTATGGCTACACCTTC
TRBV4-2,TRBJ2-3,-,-,CASSDRGGAEDTQYF,TGTGCCAGCAGCGACCGTGGGGGGGCGGAAGATACGCAGTATTTT
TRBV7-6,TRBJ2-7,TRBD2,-,CASSPWTSGGYEQYF,TGTGCCAGCAGCCCTTGGACTAGCGGCGGGTACGAGCAGTACTTC
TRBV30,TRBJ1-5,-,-,CAWRSGSRNQPQHF,TGTGCCTGGAGATCGGGGAGCCGGAATCAGCCCCAGCATTTT
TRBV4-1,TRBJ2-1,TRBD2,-,CASSHFLHPPREGNEQFF,TGCGCCAGCAGCCATTTCCTCCACCCCCCTCGGGAGGGCAATGAGCAGTTCTTC
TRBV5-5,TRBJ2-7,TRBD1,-,CASSPAPGQFYEQYF,TGTGCCAGCAGTCCAGCCCCGGGACAGTTCTACGAGCAGTACTTC
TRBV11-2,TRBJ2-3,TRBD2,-,CASSRNPGTRYIDTQYF,TGTGCCAGCAGCCGGAACCCCGGGACTAGATATATAGATACGCAGTATTTT